A single sample is the source of the 5 T cell receptor beta chains below, sequenced in a study of cytomegalovirus exposure and HLA in healthy donors. Measured with immunoSEQ multiplex PCR; TCRdb has only the in-frame clones, and not every one. The sample has approximately 160,000 clones; about 88% are singletons. Sample: PBMCs. These receptors came from a woman younger than 30 in good health and CMV-seropositive.

The chain carries TRBV28 and TRBJ2-7, with D tentatively TRBD2 (5 bases). V was trimmed by 2 bases and J by 3 bases, leaving 14 bases between them. The CDR3 consists of 15 residues. Germline CDR1 is MDHEN and CDR2 is SYDVKM. CDR3 bases: TGTGCCAGCAGTTTAATCGCGGGTGTCGTCTACGAGCAGTACTTC. It translates to CASSLIAGVVYEQYF.

The chain links TRBV6-1 to TRBJ2-7; 7 nucleotides agree with TRBD1. With V trimmed by 10 bases and J by 2 bases, 8 bases remained unmatched. The CDR3 is 13 residues long. The germline V gene encodes CDR1 MNHNS and CDR2 SASEGT. CDR3 sequence (DNA): TGTGCCACCTTTCCGACAGGGACCTACGAGCAGTACTTC. This sequence encodes CATFPTGTYEQYF.

This rearrangement joins TRBV7-9 to TRBJ1-1, with 9 positions matching TRBD1. Trimming at V came to 0 bases and at J to 3 bases, leaving 2 bases not matched to a gene. This CDR3 spans 15 amino acids. The V gene's germline CDR1 is SEHNR and CDR2 FQNEAQ (reference sequence). CDR3 DNA sequence: TGTGCCAGCAGCTTAGCTGACAGGGGGTACACTGAAGCTTTCTTT. Encoded protein: CASSLADRGYTEAFF. Complete variable domain (other parts from reference TRBV7-9 and TRBJ1-1): DTGVSQNPRHKITKRGQNVTFRCDPISEHNRLYWYRQTLGQGPEFLTYFQNEAQLEKSRLLSDRFSAERPKGSFSTLEIQRTEQGDSAMYLCASSLADRGYTEAFFGQGTRLTVV.

This chain uses TRBV7-2 with TRBJ2-3; D unclear. V lost 0 bases, J lost 3 bases, and 10 bases lay in between. CDR1 SGHTA and CDR2 FQGNSA come from the germline V gene. This CDR3 is built from 15 residues. The CDR3 DNA is TGTGCCAGCAGCTTAGCCCCTAGTGTTACAGATACGCAGTATTTT. This gives the protein CASSLAPSVTDTQYF.

The gene calls are TRBV7-6 and TRBJ2-7; 10 bases are a match to TRBD2. The CDR3 runs 14 residues. Germline CDR1 and CDR2: SGHVS and FNYEAQ. Trimming removed 4 bases from V and 2 bases from J; junction bases left unmatched: 2. CDR3 bases: TGTGCCAGCAGCTCCCTAGCGGGGGCCTACGAGCAGTACTTC. Translation gives CASSSLAGAYEQYF.